A single sample gave rise to the 11 T cell receptor beta chains below, sequenced in a study of blood T cells in healthy people across ages. For the second PCR, which ran for about 7 to 12 cycles, a sample-barcoded 5' primer and a J-beta primer mix were used. TCRdb analysed the 5' RACE reads with MiXCR anew, one entry per CDR3 protein. The sample shows fewer than 900,000 distinct CDR3 sequences, roughly 40% of them seen only once. The sample was blood. Every receptor here comes from a man in his late teens or twenties in good health.

The table lists this clonotype with a few counts. The V and J genes are TRBV12-3 or TRBV12-4 and TRBJ2-2, with 7 nucleotides matching TRBD1. This CDR3 has 15 residues. The V segment lost 6 bases and the J segment 5 bases; nucleotides outside the gene matches: 9. The CDR3 DNA reads TGTGCCAGCAGGACCGACAGGGTTAGGACCGGGGAGCTGTTTTTT. Translation gives CASRTDRVRTGELFF.

This clonotype was seen a handful of times. The J gene is TRBJ2-7, the V gene TRBV11-1; 7 positions agree with TRBD1. The length of the CDR3 is 14 residues. CDR1 is SGHAT, CDR2 FQDESV, per germline (reference sequence). V was clipped by 5 bases and J by 3 bases; unmatched bases: 7. The CDR3, as DNA: TGTGCCAGCAGCCCGACAGGGATTCGCTACGAGCAGTACTTC. It encodes CASSPTGIRYEQYF. The complete variable domain, with remaining parts taken from reference TRBV11-1 and TRBJ2-7, reads EAEVAQSPRYKITEKSQAVAFWCDPISGHATLYWYRQILGQGPELLVQFQDESVVDDSQLPKDRFSAERLKGVDSTLKIQPAELGDSAMYLCASSPTGIRYEQYFGPGTRLTVT.

The CDR3 nucleotides are TGCAGTGCCCTCGGACAGGGCCAAGAGACCCAGTACTTC. Its translation is CSALGQGQETQYF. The V call is TRBV20-1, the J call TRBJ2-5, with 8 nucleotides matching TRBD1. The germline CDR1 and CDR2 sequences are DFQATT and SNEGSKA (reference sequence). V trimming: 6 bases; J trimming: 1 base; junction bases outside the gene matches: 4. This CDR3 spans 13 amino acids.

This clonotype was recorded only once. J is TRBJ2-7 and V is TRBV7-9; tentative D call: TRBD1 (6 bases). The germline V gene encodes CDR1 SEHNR and CDR2 FQNEAQ (reference sequence). With 5 bases removed from V and 7 bases from J, the gap between germline ends came to 27 bases. The CDR3 sequence is 17 residues long. The chain's CDR3 is CASSPNPGDRVYNEQYF. The CDR3 DNA sequence: TGTGCCAGCAGCCCCAACCCAGGGGATCGCGTCTACAATGAGCAGTACTTC.

This clonotype was recorded a few times. In nucleotides, the CDR3 is TGTGCCAGCAGCCAGGGTCCCCCAGGCGTTTACGAAAACAATGAGCAGTTCTTC. Its translation is CASSQGPPGVYENNEQFF. The chain carries TRBV7-2 and TRBJ2-1; TRBD1 is a possible D gene (5 bases). The germline V gene encodes CDR1 SGHTA and CDR2 FQGNSA. V lost 5 bases, J lost 5 bases, and 25 bases lay in between. CDR3 size: 18 residues.

The chain combines TRBV20-1 with TRBJ2-1, with no clear D. The CDR3 extends over 12 amino acids. CDR1 is DFQATT, CDR2 SNEGSKA, per germline (reference sequence). The chain's CDR3 is CRDLSSYNEQFF. The CDR3 DNA follows: TGCAGGGATCTGAGCTCCTACAATGAGCAGTTCTTC.

Comments on this clonotype: This may come from a read error, since a much larger clone is one base off. This rearrangement joins TRBV6-2 or TRBV6-3 to TRBJ2-4; no clear D gene. The end of the DNA aligns better with TRBJ2-7, so the J call may be wrong. The V gene's germline CDR1 is MNHEY and CDR2 SVGEGT. The CDR3 extends over 13 amino acids. For the CDR3, the DNA is TGTACCAGCAGGACCACAGAATCCTACGAGCAGTACTTC. Translation: CTSRTTESYEQYF.

The CDR3 sequence: CASSSDRDDNEQFF. DNA for the CDR3: TGCGCCAGCAGCTCGGACAGGGATGACAATGAGCAGTTCTTC. The chain is built from TRBV5-1 and TRBJ2-1; TRBD1 aligns across 8 bases. The J segment lost 5 bases and the V segment lost 3 bases, leaving 4 bases of the junction unmatched. Germline CDR1 and CDR2: SGHRS and YFSETQ. The CDR3 totals 14 residues.

This clonotype was counted a few times. This chain links TRBV3-1 with TRBJ1-2; 7 bases are shared with TRBD1. This CDR3 contains 13 residues. With 7 bases clipped from V and 0 bases from J, the junction kept 2 bases outside the gene matches. CDR1 and CDR2 (germline): LGHDT, YNNKEL (reference sequence). The DNA of the CDR3 is TGTGCCAGCACGGGACAGACTAACTATGGCTACACCTTC. Its translation: CASTGQTNYGYTF.

The chain recombines TRBV7-2 with TRBJ1-2; D is ambiguous. From germline, CDR1 is SGHTA and CDR2 FQGNSA. The CDR3 loop spans 15 amino acids. V lost 2 bases and J lost 8, with 18 bases in between. CDR3 nucleotides: TGTGCCAGCAGCTTACAAGCCGACTCCATGGGGGGCTACACCTTC. Translated, it gives CASSLQADSMGGYTF.

In its sample, this clonotype was seen a few times. This chain uses TRBV4-1 with TRBJ2-7; D is ambiguous. Germline V lookup: CDR1 MGHRA, CDR2 YSYEKL. V lost 4 bases, J lost 7 bases, and 17 bases lay in between. The CDR3 runs 14 residues. The CDR3 sequence is CASSPMVSYNEQYF. In DNA form, the CDR3 reads TGCGCCAGCAGCCCAATGGTTTCCTACAATGAGCAGTACTTC.